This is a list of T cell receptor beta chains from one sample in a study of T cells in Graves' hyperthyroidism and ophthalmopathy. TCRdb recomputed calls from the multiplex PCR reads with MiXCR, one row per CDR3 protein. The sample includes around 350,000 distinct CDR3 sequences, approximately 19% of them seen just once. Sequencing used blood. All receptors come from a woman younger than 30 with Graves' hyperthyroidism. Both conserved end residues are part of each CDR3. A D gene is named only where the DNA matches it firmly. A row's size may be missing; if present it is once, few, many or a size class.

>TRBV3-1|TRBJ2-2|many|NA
TGTGCCAGCAGCCAATTGACAGGCGCTCCGAACACCGGGGAGCTGTTTTTT
CASSQLTGAPNTGELFF
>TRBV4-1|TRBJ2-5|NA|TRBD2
TGCGCCAGCAGCCCCCAGGAGCGGGGGGGCGAAGAGACCCAGTACTTC
CASSPQERGGEETQYF
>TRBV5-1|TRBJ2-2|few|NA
TGCGCCAGCAGCCCCCTTGGGCCCGGGGAGCTGTTTTTT
CASSPLGPGELFF
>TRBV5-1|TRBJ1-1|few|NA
TGCGCCAGCAGCTCCGCCCCGACGGGGAACACTGAAGCTTTCTTT
CASSSAPTGNTEAFF
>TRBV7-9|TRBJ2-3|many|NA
TGTGCCAGCAGCTTATTCGGAGACTGGCGGGATACGCAGTATTTT
CASSLFGDWRDTQYF
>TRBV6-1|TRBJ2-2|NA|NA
TGTGCCAGCAGACGACACCCTACAGGGAATACCGGGGAGCTGTTTTTT
CASRRHPTGNTGELFF
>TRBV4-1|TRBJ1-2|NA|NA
TGCGCCGGCAGCCAAGATTTTTTGACGGATGGCTACACCTTC
CAGSQDFLTDGYTF
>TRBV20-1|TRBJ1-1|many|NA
TGCAGTGCTAGACCCCTCAGTGGGAGAGCCAAACGGACTGAAGCTTTCTTT
CSARPLSGRAKRTEAFF
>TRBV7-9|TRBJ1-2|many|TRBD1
TGTGCCAGCAGCGCCTACGGACAGGGGCACTATGGCTACACCTTC
CASSAYGQGHYGYTF
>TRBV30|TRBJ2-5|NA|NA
TGTGCCTGGAGTCCCCTTTCGGAGACCCAGTACTTC
CAWSPLSETQYF
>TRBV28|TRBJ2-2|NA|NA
TGTGCCAGCAGTTCAGGGGTGTGGATAGTGCACACCGGGGAGCTGTTGTTT
CASSSGVWIVHTGELLF
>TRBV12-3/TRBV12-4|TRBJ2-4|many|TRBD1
TGTGCCAGCAAACAGGGGGCCCGGAACATTCAGTACTTC
CASKQGARNIQYF
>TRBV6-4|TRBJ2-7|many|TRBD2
TGTGCCAGCCCCGAGGGAGGGCCGGGGATATCCTCCTACGAGCAGTACTTC
CASPEGGPGISSYEQYF
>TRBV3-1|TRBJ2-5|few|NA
TGTGCCAGCAGCCAAGGAGGTAGCGTGGAGGAGACCCAGTACTTC
CASSQGGSVEETQYF
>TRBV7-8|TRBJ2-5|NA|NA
TGTGCCAGCAGCCAAGGCTGGCAGACCCAGTACTTC
CASSQGWQTQYF
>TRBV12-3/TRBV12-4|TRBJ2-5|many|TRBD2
TGTGCCAGCAGTTACGCGGGGGGCCAAGAGACCCAGTACTTC
CASSYAGGQETQYF
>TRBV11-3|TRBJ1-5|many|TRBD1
TGTGCCAGCAGCTCGACGACAGGGAAGGGGGATAGCAATCAGCCCCAGCATTTT
CASSSTTGKGDSNQPQHF
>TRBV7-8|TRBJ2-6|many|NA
TGTGCCAGCAGCTCCCGACCGGACGGGGCCTCTGGGGCCAACGTCCTGACTTTC
CASSSRPDGASGANVLTF
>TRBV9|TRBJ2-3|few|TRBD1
TGTGCCAGCAGCCTCAGGGGGCTTAGCGCAGATACGCAGTATTTT
CASSLRGLSADTQYF
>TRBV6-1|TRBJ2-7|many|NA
TGTGCCAGCAGTGCGACGGGCGAGCAGTACTTC
CASSATGEQYF
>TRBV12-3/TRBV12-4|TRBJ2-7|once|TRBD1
TGTGCCAGCAGAGAACTTTTTCCCCTGACAGGGTTGGTCTACGAGCAGTACTTC
CASRELFPLTGLVYEQYF
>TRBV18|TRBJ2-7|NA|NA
TGTGCCAGCTCACCACCGCACGGCCGGATTTCCCAGAGCTCCTACGAGCAGTACTTC
CASSPPHGRISQSSYEQYF
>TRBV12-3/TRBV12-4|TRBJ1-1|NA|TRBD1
TGTGCCAGCAGCACCCGGACAGGCACTGAAGCTTTCTTT
CASSTRTGTEAFF
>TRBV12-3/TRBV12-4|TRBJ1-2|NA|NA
TGTGCCAGCAGTTTAGTAGCGACGAACTATGGCTACACCTTC
CASSLVATNYGYTF
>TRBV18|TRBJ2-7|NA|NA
TGTGCCAGCTCACCCTCCGGGACAAAGACTTTTTACGAGCAGTACTTC
CASSPSGTKTFYEQYF
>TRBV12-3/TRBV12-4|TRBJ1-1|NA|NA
TGTGCCAGCAGCCGCGCCCGGTCACAGGGAACTGAAGCTTTCTTT
CASSRARSQGTEAFF
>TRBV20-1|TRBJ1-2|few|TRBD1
TGCAGTGCTAGAGATCGGGGGACAGGGTTGAACTATGGCTACACCTTC
CSARDRGTGLNYGYTF
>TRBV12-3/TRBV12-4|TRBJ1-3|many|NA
TGTGCCAGCAGACGGAACGGGAGGGGAAACACCATATATTTT
CASRRNGRGNTIYF
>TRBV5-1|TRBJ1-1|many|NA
TGCGCCAGCAACAGGGAATGGGACACTGAAGCTTTCTTT
CASNREWDTEAFF
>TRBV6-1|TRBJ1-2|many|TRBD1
TGTGCCAGCCTATCCGGGACAGAGATAAATGGCTACACCTTC
CASLSGTEINGYTF
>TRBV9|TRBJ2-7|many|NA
TGTGCCAGCAGCGTAGACGTAAACTACGAGCAGTACTTC
CASSVDVNYEQYF
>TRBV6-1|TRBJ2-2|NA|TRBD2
TGTGCCAGCAGCTCGGGACTATGGGGCGGGGAGCTGTTTTTT
CASSSGLWGGELFF
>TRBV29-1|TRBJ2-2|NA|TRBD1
TGCAGCGTTGAAGGTGGACAGGGACCCGGGGAGCTGTTTTTT
CSVEGGQGPGELFF
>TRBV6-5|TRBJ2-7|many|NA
TGTGCCAGCACCTTATTAGTTTCAGGGGTCCACGAGCAGTACTTC
CASTLLVSGVHEQYF
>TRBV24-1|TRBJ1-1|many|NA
TGTGCCACCAGGGACGTCCGACAGGACACTGAAGCTTTCTTT
CATRDVRQDTEAFF
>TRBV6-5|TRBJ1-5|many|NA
TGTGCCAGCAGTTCAAACAGGCCTAGGAGTGATCAGCCCCAGCATTTT
CASSSNRPRSDQPQHF
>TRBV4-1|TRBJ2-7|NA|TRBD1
TGCGCCAGCAGCCGGAGTACACAGGGGACCTACGAGCAGTACTTC
CASSRSTQGTYEQYF
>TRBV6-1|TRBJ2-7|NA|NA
TGTGCCAGCATTGGGGGGAGTGGAGGGCAGTACTTC
CASIGGSGGQYF
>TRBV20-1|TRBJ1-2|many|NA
TGCAGCGCTTGGGCACAGGTCTATGGCTACACCTTC
CSAWAQVYGYTF
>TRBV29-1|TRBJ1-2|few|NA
TGCAGCGTTGAAATAAGGGGCCTTAACTATGGCTACACCTTC
CSVEIRGLNYGYTF
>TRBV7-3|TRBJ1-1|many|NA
TGTGCCAGCAGCTTTTTTGGCCGCGTCAACACTGAAGCTTTCTTT
CASSFFGRVNTEAFF
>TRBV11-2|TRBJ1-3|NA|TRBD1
TGTGCCAGCAGCTTTTCCGGGACAGGGAGTGGAAACACCATATATTTT
CASSFSGTGSGNTIYF
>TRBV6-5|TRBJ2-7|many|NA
TGTGCCAGCAGTTTAGCACTGATCACCTACGAGCAGTACTTC
CASSLALITYEQYF
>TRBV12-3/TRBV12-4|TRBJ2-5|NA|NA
TGTGCCAGCAGTTCGACCAGGCGAGAGACCAAGTACTTC
CASSSTRRETKYF
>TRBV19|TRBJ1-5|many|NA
TGTGCCAGTAGAACTCGGGGGAGCAATCAGCCCCAGCATTTT
CASRTRGSNQPQHF
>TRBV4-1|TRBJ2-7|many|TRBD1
TGCGCCAGCAGCCAATACCAGGGGGCAAGCTACGAGCAGTACTTC
CASSQYQGASYEQYF
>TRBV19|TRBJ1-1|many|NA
TGTGCCAGTAGTATGGTGCAGAACACTGAAGCTTTCTTT
CASSMVQNTEAFF